This record covers a single T cell receptor beta chain. The antigen it recognizes is unknown. Qualities for individual bases were not recorded, and no much larger clone is one base off. The immunoSEQ Assay, a bias-controlled multiplex PCR, was used to amplify TCRbeta CDR3 regions from genomic DNA. The study's own analysis went as follows. The number of nucleated cells in each sample was estimated from the amplification of reference gene primers within the assay. To quantify the absolute abundance of each unique TCRbeta CDR3 rearrangement, sequence reads were collapsed and filtered. For each sample, productive Simpson clonality was calculated by taking the square root of Simpson's diversity index across productive rearrangements. In its TCRdb copy, this immuneACCESS table keeps in-frame sequences only and misses some clones. Where compared with another copy, unresolved V genes explain less than half of these, and the others have no known cause. V and J calls and clone size follow that table, whereas D and trimming were derived from the DNA. Present in this sample are about 380,000 clones, 89% of which were seen just once. Around 1.2% of the sample goes to the ten largest clones.

This specimen belongs to a study of blood T cell repertoires in COVID-19 (dated by TCRdb to 2018 to 2021). In the study overall: Collaborator samples came from the United States, Italy and Spain and covered acute and convalescent phases of COVID-19. Sample metadata almost always included a de-identified subject ID, COVID-19 status, age in years and sex. The samples were drawn from the first 160 participants of the ongoing ImmuneRACE study and from 950 to 1,500 subjects provided by 6 global collaborators. Where available, HLA class I and class II types were taken from metadata supplied by the sample provider and were not determined by assay-based typing. The prospective study material was composed of cDNA or gDNA derived from T cells, B-cell-depleted T cells, or PBMCs. Subjects who had been exposed to COVID-19, were actively infected with it, or had recovered from it provided the deeply sampled blood TCRbeta repertoires that made up the dataset. The repertoires were released in a freely available public database meant as a resource for research on the immune response to SARS-CoV-2. What the work shows at the level of the full study, not this receptor alone: The amount of clinical and demographic metadata varied by source and participant and was provided uncurated.

Whole blood was collected in K2EDTA tubes by collaborating institutions according to the institutions' own protocols. For TCRbeta analysis, collaborators shipped samples in one of three forms: frozen whole blood, isolated PBMCs, or DNA extracted from either of those sample types. Reading the germline V gene gives CDR1 MGHRA and CDR2 YSYEKL. From cysteine to phenylalanine, the CDR3 is 14 amino acids long. The CDR3 DNA has 42 bases and is translated from base 1. Trimming at the junction amounts to 1 base on V and 4 bases on J, and the germline ends lie 11 bases apart. This receptor was identified in a man aged 40-49 years with acute or convalescent COVID-19. Recombination joined TRBV4-1 with TRBJ2-7; the D gene is perhaps TRBD2, from 7 matching bases. Sample: peripheral blood. The DNA is TGCGCCAGCAGCCAAGGGGCGGGGGCATACGAGCAGTACTTC. Its protein is CASSQGAGAYEQYF.